A single sample gave rise to the 14 T cell receptor beta chains below, sequenced in a study of T cell repertoires in cytomegalovirus infection. These receptors have no known antigen. TCRdb re-called the reads with MiXCR, one entry per CDR3 protein. The sample carries some 940,000 distinct CDR3 sequences, about a third recorded once. The material sequenced was cultured CD8+ T cells from PBMCs, taken from culture after CMV antigen stimulation. These receptors were obtained from a human donor in good health (CMV status not recorded). Some clones in this sample may be carry-over from other donors' samples.

This clonotype was counted ten times or more. The CDR3 DNA follows: TGTGCCAGCAGCTTAGAGGGGGGGACAGTTTTCGAGCTGTTTTTT. Its translation is CASSLEGGTVFELFF. V is TRBV7-2 and J is TRBJ2-2, with D perhaps assigned TRBD1 or TRBD2 (7 bases each). V dropped 1 base and J dropped 11 bases, with 17 bases sitting between them. This CDR3 comprises 15 residues. Germline V CDR1 and CDR2: SGHTA, FQGNSA.

This chain links TRBV27 with TRBJ2-1; 10 positions match TRBD2. CDR3 size: 21 residues. Per germline, CDR1 MNHEY and CDR2 SMNVEV (reference sequence). With V trimmed by 0 bases and J by 0 bases, 14 bases remained unmatched. CDR3: CASSLSIKGLAGARSYNEQFF. CDR3 sequence (DNA): TGTGCCAGCAGTTTATCGATAAAGGGGCTAGCGGGGGCCCGCTCCTACAATGAGCAGTTCTTC.

V gene TRBV5-6 combines with J gene TRBJ2-1; D not resolved. V was pared by 2 bases and J by 0 bases, with 12 bases between. This CDR3 is 16 amino acids long. The germline gives CDR1 SGHDT, CDR2 YYEEEE. CDR3 loop: CASSFSGPLSYNEQFF. The CDR3, as DNA: TGTGCCAGCAGCTTCTCGGGTCCCCTCTCCTACAATGAGCAGTTCTTC.

This clonotype showed up just a few times. CDR3 sequence reads: CASRIPPHYGYTF. The CDR3, as DNA: TGTGCCAGCAGGATCCCTCCCCACTATGGCTACACCTTC. The chain carries TRBV28 and TRBJ1-2; no definite D call. The germline V and J ends were trimmed by 6 bases and 3 bases, with 11 bases remaining between them. The CDR3 contains 13 residues. CDR1 and CDR2 from the germline V gene are MDHEN and SYDVKM.

The rearrangement uses TRBV27 and TRBJ2-1; 9 bases line up with TRBD2. The CDR3 spans 15 residues. Per germline, CDR1 MNHEY and CDR2 SMNVEV (reference sequence). J was trimmed by 7 bases and V by 2 bases; bases with no gene match: 6. As DNA, the CDR3 is TGTGCCAGCAGTTTAGTAGCGGGGGCAAGTAATGAGCAGTTCTTC. Amino acid sequence: CASSLVAGASNEQFF.

This clonotype was seen many times. The chain joins TRBV7-8 to TRBJ1-2; D remains ambiguous. This CDR3 region has 14 residues. V lost 0 bases to trimming and J lost 8 bases, with 13 bases between them. Germline-derived CDR1 and CDR2 are SGHVS and FQNEAQ. The CDR3 loop is CASSLAGFKEGYTF. CDR3 nucleotide sequence: TGTGCCAGCAGCTTAGCGGGTTTCAAAGAAGGCTACACCTTC.

The CDR3 bases are TGTGCCAGCAGCCCTATGACTAGCGGGGTTCCCTACGAGCAGTACGTC. Translating it yields CASSPMTSGVPYEQYV. The rearrangement uses TRBV28 and TRBJ2-7, with 11 bases aligning to TRBD2. V shed 6 bases and J 2 bases; nucleotides not matched to a gene: 9. The V gene's germline CDR1 is MDHEN and CDR2 SYDVKM. The CDR3 contains 16 residues.

This clonotype was seen a handful of times. The rearrangement links TRBV6-6 to TRBJ1-5; 10 bases agree with TRBD1. The CDR3 spans 15 residues. Per the germline V gene, CDR1 is MNHNY and CDR2 is SVGAGI (reference sequence). The V and J ends lost 5 bases and 4 bases, in that order; junction bases with no gene match: 5. CDR3: CASSVRTGGNQPQHF. CDR3 coding DNA: TGTGCCAGCAGTGTACGGACAGGGGGGAATCAGCCCCAGCATTTT.

This clonotype was detected a few times. V gene TRBV5-6 combines with J gene TRBJ2-5, with D possibly being TRBD2 (5 bases). Trimming stripped 0 bases from V and 4 bases from J, with 13 bases between. In germline, CDR1 is SGHDT, CDR2 YYEEEE. The CDR3 loop spans 15 amino acids. DNA of the CDR3: TGTGCCAGCAGCTTGGAGGGCCTCGGGGTAGAGACCCAGTACTTC. Residues: CASSLEGLGVETQYF.

A note on this clonotype: Mismatch with germline at one junction end may stem from a read error. The CDR3 spells CSSSWPGYNEQFF. The CDR3 nucleotides are TGTTCCAGCAGTTGGCCGGGGTACAATGAGCAGTTCTTC. The chain uses TRBV6-2 or TRBV6-3 and TRBJ2-1; D is perhaps TRBD2 (5 bases). From germline, CDR1 is MNHEY and CDR2 SVGEGT. This CDR3 contains 13 residues.

The V gene is TRBV6-1, the J gene TRBJ2-1; D is uncertain. V lost 3 bases, J lost 7 bases, and 7 bases lay in between. Germline assignment: CDR1 MNHNS and CDR2 SASEGT. This CDR3 comprises 12 residues. The CDR3 loop is CASSDMGNEQFF. Here the CDR3 DNA reads TGTGCCAGCAGTGATATGGGAAATGAGCAGTTCTTC.

About this clonotype: A single base separates this from a much larger clone, so it may be a read error. The chain uses TRBV19 and TRBJ1-5, with TRBD1 matching 8 bases. This CDR3 has 13 amino acids. Germline CDR1 reads LNHDA; CDR2 reads SQIVND (reference sequence). Trimming cost V 9 bases and J 5 bases; bases outside gene matches: 6. The CDR3 bases are TGTGCCAGCGCGGGACAGGACCATCAGCCCCAGCATTTT. This codes for CASAGQDHQPQHF.

This clonotype was seen only a few times. The chain couples TRBV7-9 to TRBJ1-2, with no clear D. CDR3 length equals 14 residues. The ends were cut back, 8 bases at V and 1 base at J, with 14 bases in the middle. The germline CDR1 and CDR2 sequences are SEHNR and FQNEAQ (reference sequence). CDR3 nucleotides: TGTGCCAGCGGAACGGCAGACTTTAACTATGGCTACACCTTC. This encodes CASGTADFNYGYTF.

The chain recombines TRBV6-2 or TRBV6-3 with TRBJ2-2, with TRBD2 matching over 7 bases. The CDR3 is made up of 18 amino acids. The germline V gene encodes CDR1 MNHEY and CDR2 SVGEGT. Germline trimming cut 8 bases from V and 7 bases from J; bases unmatched to any gene: 22. CDR3: CASSIFGSGGSGGGELFF. CDR3 nucleotide sequence: TGTGCCAGCTCCATTTTCGGAAGCGGTGGATCGGGGGGCGGGGAGCTGTTTTTT.